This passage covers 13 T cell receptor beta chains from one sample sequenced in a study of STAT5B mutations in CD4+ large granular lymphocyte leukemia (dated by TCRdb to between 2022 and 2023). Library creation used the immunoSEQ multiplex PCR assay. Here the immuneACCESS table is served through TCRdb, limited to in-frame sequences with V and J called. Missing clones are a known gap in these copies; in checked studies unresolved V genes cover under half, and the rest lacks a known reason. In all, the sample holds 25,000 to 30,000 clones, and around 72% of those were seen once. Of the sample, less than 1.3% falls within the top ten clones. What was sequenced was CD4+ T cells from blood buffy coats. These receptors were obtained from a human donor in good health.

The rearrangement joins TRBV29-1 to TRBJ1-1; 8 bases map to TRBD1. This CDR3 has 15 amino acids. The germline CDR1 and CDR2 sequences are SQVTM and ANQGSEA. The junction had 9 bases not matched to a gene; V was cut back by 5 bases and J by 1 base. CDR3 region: CSVQQTGVGNTEAFF. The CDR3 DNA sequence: TGCAGCGTTCAACAGACAGGGGTCGGGAACACTGAAGCTTTCTTT.

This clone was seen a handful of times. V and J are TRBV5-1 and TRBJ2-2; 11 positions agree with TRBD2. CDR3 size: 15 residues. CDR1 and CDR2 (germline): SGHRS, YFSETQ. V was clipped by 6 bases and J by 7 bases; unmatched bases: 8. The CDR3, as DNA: TGCGCCAGCACCGTACTAGCGGGAGACTACGGGGAGCTGTTTTTT. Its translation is CASTVLAGDYGELFF.

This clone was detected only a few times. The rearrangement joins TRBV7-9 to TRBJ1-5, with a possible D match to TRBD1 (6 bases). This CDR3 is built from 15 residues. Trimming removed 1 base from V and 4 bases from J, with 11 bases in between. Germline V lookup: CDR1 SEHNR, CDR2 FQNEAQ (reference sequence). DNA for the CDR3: TGTGCCAGCAGCTTAGGGGAGGGGGTAAATCAGCCCCAGCATTTT. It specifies CASSLGEGVNQPQHF.

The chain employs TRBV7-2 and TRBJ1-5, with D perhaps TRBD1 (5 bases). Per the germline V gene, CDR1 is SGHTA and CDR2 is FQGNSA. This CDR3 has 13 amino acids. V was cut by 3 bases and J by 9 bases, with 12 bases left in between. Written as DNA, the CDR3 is TGTGCCAGCAGCTTCGGGACCGCGAGGCCCCAGCATTTT. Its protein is CASSFGTARPQHF. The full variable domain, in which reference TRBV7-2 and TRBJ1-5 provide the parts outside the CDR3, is GAGVSQSPSNKVTEKGKDVELRCDPISGHTALYWYRQSLGQGLEFLIYFQGNSAPDKSGLPSDRFSAERTGGSVSTLTIQRTQQEDSAVYLCASSFGTARPQHFGDGTRLSIL.

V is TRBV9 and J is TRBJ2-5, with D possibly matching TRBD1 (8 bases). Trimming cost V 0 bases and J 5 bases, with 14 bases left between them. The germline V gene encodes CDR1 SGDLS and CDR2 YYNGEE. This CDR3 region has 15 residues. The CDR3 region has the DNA TGTGCCAGCAGCGTAGGAGACAGGGGAGGGGAGACCCAGTACTTC. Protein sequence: CASSVGDRGGETQYF.

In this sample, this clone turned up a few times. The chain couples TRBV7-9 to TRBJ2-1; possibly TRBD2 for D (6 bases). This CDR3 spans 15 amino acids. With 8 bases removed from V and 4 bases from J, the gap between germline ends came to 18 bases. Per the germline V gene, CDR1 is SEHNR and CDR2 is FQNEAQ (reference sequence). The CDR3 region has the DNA TGTGCCAGCGGTTACGTCGATAGCGGATACAATGAGCAGTTCTTC. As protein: CASGYVDSGYNEQFF.

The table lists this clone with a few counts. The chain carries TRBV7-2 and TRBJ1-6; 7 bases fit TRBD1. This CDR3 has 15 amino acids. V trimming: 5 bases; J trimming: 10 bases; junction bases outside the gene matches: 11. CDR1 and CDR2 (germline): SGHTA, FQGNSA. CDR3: CASSTGTANRSPLHF. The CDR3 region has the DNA TGTGCCAGCAGCACGGGGACAGCCAACCGCTCACCCCTCCACTTT. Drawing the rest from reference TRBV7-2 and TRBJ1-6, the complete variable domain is GAGVSQSPSNKVTEKGKDVELRCDPISGHTALYWYRQSLGQGLEFLIYFQGNSAPDKSGLPSDRFSAERTGGSVSTLTIQRTQQEDSAVYLCASSTGTANRSPLHFGNGTRLTVT.

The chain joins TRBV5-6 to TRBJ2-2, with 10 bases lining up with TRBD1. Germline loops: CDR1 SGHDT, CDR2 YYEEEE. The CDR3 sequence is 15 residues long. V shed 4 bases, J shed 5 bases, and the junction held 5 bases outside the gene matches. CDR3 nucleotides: TGTGCCAGCAGCGTTCCGGGACAGGGGACCGGGGAGCTGTTTTTT. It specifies CASSVPGQGTGELFF.

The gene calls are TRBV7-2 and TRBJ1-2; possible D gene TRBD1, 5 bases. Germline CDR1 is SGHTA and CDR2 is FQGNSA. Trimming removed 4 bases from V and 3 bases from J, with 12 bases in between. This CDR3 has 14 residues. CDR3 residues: CASSSQGSYYGYTF. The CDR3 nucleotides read TGTGCCAGCAGCTCGCAGGGTTCCTACTATGGCTACACCTTC.

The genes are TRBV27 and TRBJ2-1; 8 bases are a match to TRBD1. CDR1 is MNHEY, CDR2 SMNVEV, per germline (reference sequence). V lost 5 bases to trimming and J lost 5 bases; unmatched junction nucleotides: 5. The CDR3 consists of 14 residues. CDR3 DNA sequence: TGTGCCAGCAGTCCAGGACAGGGAGACAATGAGCAGTTCTTC. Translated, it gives CASSPGQGDNEQFF.

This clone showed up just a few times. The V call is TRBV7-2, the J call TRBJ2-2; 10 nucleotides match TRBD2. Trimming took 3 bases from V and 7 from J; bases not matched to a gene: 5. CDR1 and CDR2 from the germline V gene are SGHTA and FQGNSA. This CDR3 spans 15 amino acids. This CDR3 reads CASSFGTSDHGELFF. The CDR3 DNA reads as TGTGCCAGCAGCTTCGGGACTAGCGATCACGGGGAGCTGTTTTTT.

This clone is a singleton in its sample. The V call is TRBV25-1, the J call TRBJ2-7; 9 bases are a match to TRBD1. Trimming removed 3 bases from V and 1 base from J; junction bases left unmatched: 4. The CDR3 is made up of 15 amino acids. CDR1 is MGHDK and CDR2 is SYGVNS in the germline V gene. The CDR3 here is CASSDPGQGSYEQYF. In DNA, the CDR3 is TGTGCCAGCAGTGACCCGGGACAGGGATCCTACGAGCAGTACTTC.

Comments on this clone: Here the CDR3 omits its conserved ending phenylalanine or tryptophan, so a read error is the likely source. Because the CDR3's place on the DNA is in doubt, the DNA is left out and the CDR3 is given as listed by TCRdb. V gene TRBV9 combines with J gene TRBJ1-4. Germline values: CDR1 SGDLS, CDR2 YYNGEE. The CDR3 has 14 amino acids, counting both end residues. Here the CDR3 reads CASSVELEGPATTV.